These 27 T cell receptor beta chains share one sample of origin, sequenced in a study of blood T cells in healthy people across ages. Alongside a J-beta primer mix, a sample-barcoded 5' primer served in a second PCR lasting roughly 6 to 11 cycles. TCRdb re-called the 5' RACE reads with MiXCR, one entry per CDR3 protein. The table lists roughly 1,700,000 distinct CDR3 sequences, 28% of them singletons. Sequenced input: blood. Receptor source: a woman under 40 in good health.

This chain connects TRBV13 to TRBJ2-1; 7 bases are a match to TRBD1. The end of the DNA is better explained by TRBJ2-7, so the J call may be wrong. CDR1 PRHDT and CDR2 FYEKMQ come from the germline V gene (reference sequence). The CDR3 is 14 residues long. The CDR3: CASSIGQAYNEQYF. In nucleotides, the CDR3 is TGTGCCAGCAGCATCGGACAGGCCTACAATGAGCAGTACTTC.

This clonotype was seen only a few times. The chain carries TRBV4-2 and TRBJ1-2; tentative D call: TRBD1 (5 bases). CDR1 LGHNA and CDR2 YNFKEQ come from the germline V gene. V gave up 4 bases and J gave up 7 bases, with 16 bases separating them. The CDR3 covers 14 residues. The CDR3 DNA reads as TGTGCCAGCAGCCCCCTGGGACGGGAGGGTGGCTACACCTTC. Amino acid sequence: CASSPLGREGGYTF.

As regards this clonotype: Germline is not matched at one junction end, which may reflect a read error. This chain uses TRBV7-7 with TRBJ2-2; TRBD2 matches 10 bases. The CDR3 loop spans 16 amino acids. CDR1 is SSHAT and CDR2 is FNYEAQ in the germline V gene (reference sequence). CDR3 protein: CASSPLAGGATWELFF. CDR3 nucleotides: TGTGCCAGCAGCCCCTTAGCGGGGGGAGCCACCTGGGAGCTGTTTTTT.

This clonotype has ten or more counts. The chain links TRBV28 to TRBJ2-7; 8 bases are shared with TRBD2. CDR3 length equals 12 residues. The V gene's germline CDR1 is MDHEN and CDR2 SYDVKM. J lost 3 bases, V lost 7 bases, and 2 bases had no gene match. CDR3 coding DNA: TGTGCCAGCACGGGGGGGCTCTACGAGCAGTACTTC. It encodes CASTGGLYEQYF.

The rearrangement uses TRBV12-3 or TRBV12-4 and TRBJ1-5; D may be TRBD1 (6 bases). CDR3 length equals 14 residues. V lost 6 bases and J 11 bases, leaving 20 bases between the germline ends. The CDR3 sequence is CASSPGGLLVTQHF. CDR3 DNA: TGTGCCAGCAGCCCGGGGGGCCTCTTGGTGACCCAGCATTTT.

The rearrangement uses TRBV2 and TRBJ2-3; D may be TRBD2 (5 bases). CDR3 size: 15 residues. Germline loops: CDR1 SNHLY, CDR2 FYNNEI. Trimming pared 8 bases from V and 2 bases from J, leaving 17 bases between. The CDR3 region is CASAGGSHITDTQYF. CDR3 in DNA: TGTGCCAGCGCGGGTGGTTCTCATATCACAGATACGCAGTATTTT.

This clonotype has at least ten counts. The chain uses TRBV6-5 and TRBJ2-5; 7 bases line up with TRBD2. The germline V gene encodes CDR1 MNHEY and CDR2 SVGAGI. Germline trimming cut 10 bases from V and 3 bases from J; bases unmatched to any gene: 5. This CDR3 has 12 residues. This chain's CDR3 is CAIGAGEETQYF. The CDR3 DNA reads TGTGCCATCGGGGCGGGAGAAGAGACCCAGTACTTC.

This clonotype appeared many times. The CDR3 here is CSASSSGGADTQYF. In nucleotides, the CDR3 is TGCAGTGCTAGTTCCAGCGGGGGAGCGGATACGCAGTATTTT. V usage is TRBV20-1 and J usage is TRBJ2-3, with TRBD2 identical over 8 bases. The trim removed 3 bases at V and 6 bases at J, leaving 8 bases unmatched. The germline gives CDR1 DFQATT, CDR2 SNEGSKA (reference sequence). This CDR3 contains 14 residues.

This sequence joins TRBV28 and TRBJ1-5; D is uncertain. V lost 6 bases, J lost 6 bases, and 18 bases lay in between. The germline V gene encodes CDR1 MDHEN and CDR2 SYDVKM. The CDR3 runs 15 residues. The CDR3 nucleotides read TGTGCCAGCAGCTCCCCGGGGAGGGAGGCTCAGCCCCAGCATTTT. It yields the protein CASSSPGREAQPQHF.

The chain has TRBV5-1 and TRBJ1-4; 8 bases are shared with TRBD1. Germline trimming cut 4 bases from V and 7 bases from J; bases unmatched to any gene: 9. There are 15 residues in the CDR3. Germline assignment: CDR1 SGHRS and CDR2 YFSETQ. The CDR3 region is CASSQDRAVGEKLFF. CDR3 DNA: TGCGCCAGCAGCCAGGACAGGGCGGTTGGTGAAAAACTGTTTTTT.

This clonotype came up many times. The genes are TRBV6-5 and TRBJ1-2; TRBD1 might be the D (5 bases). V shed 8 bases and J shed 6 bases, with 10 bases lying between them. This CDR3 region has 11 residues. Germline CDR1 is MNHEY and CDR2 is SVGAGI. The CDR3 region has the DNA TGTGCCAGCGTAGGGGATCATGGCTACACCTTC. Encoded protein: CASVGDHGYTF.

The chain uses TRBV5-1 and TRBJ1-1; D may be TRBD1 (6 bases). The CDR3 loop spans 17 amino acids. Trimming removed 4 bases at V and 1 base at J, with 20 bases between. CDR1 and CDR2 from the germline V gene are SGHRS and YFSETQ. CDR3 in DNA: TGCGCCAGCAGCCGATCCGGGACACGAAGAAGGAACACTGAAGCTTTCTTT. This sequence encodes CASSRSGTRRRNTEAFF.

At least ten counts were recorded for this clonotype. This chain links TRBV4-1 with TRBJ2-5, with 7 bases lining up with TRBD1. V lost 8 bases and J lost 5; bases outside the gene matches: 8. The CDR3 has 13 amino acids. The germline V gene encodes CDR1 MGHRA and CDR2 YSYEKL. CDR3 nucleotide sequence: TGCGCCAGCGCCGGGCCCAGGGGGGAGACCCAGTACTTC. Residues: CASAGPRGETQYF.

To note about this clonotype: This clone may be a read error of a much larger clone one base away. The genes are TRBV20-1 and TRBJ2-1; weak D call: TRBD2 (6 bases). The CDR3 length is 15 residues. Per germline, CDR1 DFQATT and CDR2 SNEGSKA (reference sequence). Trimming left V 4 bases short and J 8 bases short, with 21 bases between. The CDR3 bases are TGCAGTGCTAAACAGCGGTCGGGGGTAAGGGATGAGCAGTTCTTC. Its translation is CSAKQRSGVRDEQFF.

This clonotype has more than one count but fewer than ten. The chain joins TRBV6-1 to TRBJ2-6; TRBD2 might be the D (5 bases). The V end lost 8 bases, the J end lost 0 bases, and 11 bases lay between the germline ends. This CDR3 is built from 15 residues. In germline, CDR1 is MNHNS, CDR2 SASEGT. The CDR3 DNA reads as TGTGCCAGCTTTGCGGGTGCCTCTGGGGCCAACGTCCTGACTTTC. This sequence encodes CASFAGASGANVLTF.

V is TRBV7-2 and J is TRBJ1-1; weak D call: TRBD1 (6 bases). CDR1 and CDR2 from the germline V gene are SGHTA and FQGNSA. The CDR3 loop spans 16 amino acids. The ends were cut back, 5 bases at V and 3 bases at J, with 19 bases in the middle. CDR3 amino acids: CASSPPEGGWDTEAFF. In DNA form, the CDR3 reads TGTGCCAGCAGCCCCCCCGAAGGGGGGTGGGACACTGAAGCTTTCTTT.

This clonotype was seen many times. CDR3 in amino acids: CASSFLGETQYF. CDR3 DNA: TGTGCCAGCAGTTTTCTCGGGGAGACCCAGTACTTC. The rearrangement links TRBV12-3 or TRBV12-4 to TRBJ2-5; D not resolved. This CDR3 contains 12 residues. Trimming pared 3 bases from V and 5 bases from J, leaving 7 bases between.

The chain recombines TRBV7-2 with TRBJ1-1; no definite D call. V lost 6 bases and J lost 0, with 8 bases in between. The germline V gene encodes CDR1 SGHTA and CDR2 FQGNSA. CDR3 length equals 13 residues. CDR3 nucleotide sequence: TGTGCCAGCAGGAATCGGATGAACACTGAAGCTTTCTTT. As protein: CASRNRMNTEAFF.

This clonotype was seen only a few times. V and J are TRBV28 and TRBJ2-3; D might be TRBD1 or TRBD2, each matching 5 bases. The CDR3 extends over 16 amino acids. The V gene's germline CDR1 is MDHEN and CDR2 SYDVKM. V lost 4 bases and J 6 bases, leaving 20 bases between the germline ends. As DNA, the CDR3 is TGTGCCAGCAGTTCGTCCTCAGGGCCACCGGGGGATACGCAGTATTTT. Its translation is CASSSSSGPPGDTQYF.

This clonotype has a handful of counts. This sequence joins TRBV7-9 and TRBJ1-6; no firm D call. The germline V gene encodes CDR1 SEHNR and CDR2 FQNEAQ (reference sequence). Trimming stripped 4 bases from V and 0 bases from J, with 7 bases between. The CDR3 has 15 residues. CDR3 sequence reads: CASSSWVSYNSPLHF. The CDR3 DNA reads TGTGCCAGCAGCTCGTGGGTCTCCTATAATTCACCCCTCCACTTT.

There are a few counts of this clonotype. The V and J genes are TRBV3-1 and TRBJ1-2, with D maybe TRBD1 (6 bases). The CDR3 is 15 amino acids. From germline, CDR1 is LGHDT and CDR2 YNNKEL (reference sequence). The V end was cut by 0 bases, the J end by 8 bases, with 16 bases between. The CDR3 protein is CASSQDQGRSSGYTF. As DNA, the CDR3 is TGTGCCAGCAGCCAAGATCAGGGGCGGTCGAGCGGCTACACCTTC. Looking up the rest from reference TRBV3-1 and TRBJ1-2 gives the full variable domain: DTAVSQTPKYLVTQMGNDKSIKCEQNLGHDTMYWYKQDSKKFLKIMFSYNNKELIINETVPNRFSPKSPDKAHLNLHINSLELGDSAVYFCASSQDQGRSSGYTFGSGTRLTVV.

V gene TRBV27 combines with J gene TRBJ2-5, with D unclear. Germline CDR1 is MNHEY and CDR2 is SMNVEV (reference sequence). The CDR3 extends over 14 amino acids. Trimming cost V 1 base and J 7 bases, with 13 bases left between them. The CDR3 DNA follows: TGTGCCAGCAGTTTATACCCCCCTATTGGGACCCAGTACTTC. Its protein is CASSLYPPIGTQYF.

Comments on this clonotype: A single base separates this from a much larger clone, so it may be a read error. The genes are TRBV5-1 and TRBJ2-5; D tentatively fits TRBD1 or TRBD2 (5 bases each). The CDR3 length is 14 residues. CDR1 and CDR2 (germline): SGHRS, YFSETQ. Here the CDR3 reads CVSSLVPGTETQYF. CDR3 nucleotide sequence: TGCGTCAGCAGCTTGGTCCCTGGGACAGAGACCCAGTACTTC.

The chain joins TRBV28 to TRBJ2-7; 10 bases are shared with TRBD1. J gave up 5 bases and V 4 bases, and 8 bases lay outside the gene matches. This CDR3 has 15 amino acids. CDR1 and CDR2 from the germline V gene are MDHEN and SYDVKM. The CDR3 is CASSSGQGYRNEQYF. In DNA form, the CDR3 reads TGTGCCAGCAGTTCGGGACAGGGGTATAGGAACGAGCAGTACTTC. The whole variable domain, filled in from reference TRBV28 and TRBJ2-7, reads DVKVTQSSRYLVKRTGEKVFLECVQDMDHENMFWYRQDPGLGLRLIYFSYDVKMKEKGDIPEGYSVSREKKERFSLILESASTNQTSMYLCASSSGQGYRNEQYFGPGTRLTVT.

The chain links TRBV29-1 to TRBJ2-7; D not certain. The V end lost 4 bases, the J end lost 7 bases, and 8 bases lay between the germline ends. Germline V gives CDR1 SQVTM, CDR2 ANQGSEA. CDR3 length: 10 amino acids. This chain's CDR3 is CSVGLGEQYF. CDR3 sequence (DNA): TGCAGCGTTGGGCTGGGGGAGCAGTACTTC.

The sample holds a few counts of this clonotype. This rearrangement joins TRBV2 to TRBJ2-1; TRBD2 matches at 7 bases. V shed 6 bases, J shed 13 bases, and the junction held 12 bases outside the gene matches. CDR1 and CDR2 (germline): SNHLY, FYNNEI. CDR3 size: 13 residues. CDR3 sequence reads: CASRGLGGVSQFF. The DNA of the CDR3 is TGTGCCAGCAGGGGTCTGGGGGGGGTGAGTCAGTTCTTC.

The V call is TRBV12-3 or TRBV12-4, the J call TRBJ2-4; no definite D call. Trimming took 5 bases from V and 9 from J, leaving 14 bases between them. The CDR3 is made up of 13 amino acids. The CDR3 protein is CASSLEGRLIQYF. CDR3 bases: TGTGCCAGCAGTCTGGAAGGGCGTCTCATTCAGTACTTC.